The 8 T cell receptor beta chains reported below all come from one sample, sequenced in a study of human T cells and chemical hapten exposure. Each CDR3 protein gets one entry after TCRdb re-called the RACE reads with MiXCR. The sample has over 95,000 distinct CDR3 sequences, around 12% seen once. Described time point: patch test 1, 2 weeks after DPC sensitization. Stated treatment: therapeutic diphenylcyclopropenone sensitization with weekly scalp DPC. This specimen was whole blood, taken in connection with sensitization to the hapten diphenylcyclopropenone (DPC). These receptors were collected from a middle-aged woman with alopecia areata. Some clones in this sample may be carry-over from other donors' samples.

The V call is TRBV20-1, the J call TRBJ1-2; D gene uncertain. The germline V and J ends were trimmed by 1 base and 8 bases, with 14 bases remaining between them. This CDR3 is 13 amino acids long. Germline-derived CDR1 and CDR2 are DFQATT and SNEGSKA (reference sequence). The CDR3 loop reads CSARATGSGGYTF. The CDR3 DNA follows: TGCAGTGCTAGAGCAACGGGGAGCGGGGGCTACACCTTC.

This clonotype was found a few times. The gene calls are TRBV29-1 and TRBJ1-4, with D hard to call. Trimming stripped 7 bases from V and 5 bases from J, with 5 bases between. The CDR3 is 10 residues long. Germline V gene data show CDR1 as SQVTM and CDR2 as ANQGSEA. For the CDR3, the DNA is TGCAGCGCTTTAAATGAAAAACTGTTTTTT. Amino acids: CSALNEKLFF.

The rearrangement joins TRBV29-1 to TRBJ2-7; 10 bases agree with TRBD2. The V and J ends lost 5 bases and 2 bases, in that order; junction bases with no gene match: 6. This CDR3 is built from 14 residues. From germline, CDR1 is SQVTM and CDR2 ANQGSEA. DNA of the CDR3: TGCAGCGTTTCGCGACTAGCGGGCCCCTACGAGCAGTACTTC. Translated, it gives CSVSRLAGPYEQYF.

This clonotype was seen a handful of times. The chain joins TRBV29-1 to TRBJ2-2; 7 nucleotides line up with TRBD1. This CDR3 contains 16 residues. With V trimmed by 5 bases and J by 2 bases, 11 bases remained unmatched. Germline CDR1 SQVTM, CDR2 ANQGSEA. The CDR3 spells CSVRNRGVGNTGELFF. In nucleotides, the CDR3 is TGCAGCGTTCGGAACAGGGGCGTTGGAAACACCGGGGAGCTGTTTTTT.

A few counts support this clonotype. The genes are TRBV6-5 and TRBJ2-1; 11 bases map to TRBD2. This CDR3 comprises 16 residues. The germline CDR1 and CDR2 sequences are MNHEY and SVGAGI. Trimming took 6 bases from V and 3 from J; bases not matched to a gene: 7. CDR3 residues: CASSNRLAGIYNEQFF. The CDR3 DNA follows: TGTGCCAGCAGCAATCGACTAGCGGGGATCTACAATGAGCAGTTCTTC.

To note about this clonotype: A read error may account for a junction end that differs from germline. The genes are TRBV28 and TRBJ2-1; possibly TRBD1 for D (6 bases). The CDR3 spans 15 residues. Per germline, CDR1 MDHEN and CDR2 SYDVKM. The CDR3 loop reads CASRLGTNSINEQFF. In DNA form, the CDR3 reads TGTGCCAGCCGTTTGGGGACAAATAGTATCAATGAGCAGTTCTTC. Full variable domain (remainder filled in from reference TRBV28 and TRBJ2-1): DVKVTQSSRYLVKRTGEKVFLECVQDMDHENMFWYRQDPGLGLRLIYFSYDVKMKEKGDIPEGYSVSREKKERFSLILESASTNQTSMYLCASRLGTNSINEQFFGPGTRLTVL.

Only a few counts were recorded for this clonotype. The rearrangement links TRBV5-1 to TRBJ1-3; possible D gene TRBD1, 5 bases. The V gene's germline CDR1 is SGHRS and CDR2 YFSETQ. Between the trimmed V and J ends, which lost 4 bases and 0 bases, there was a span of 11 bases. The CDR3 spans 15 residues. Written as DNA, the CDR3 is TGCGCCAGCAGCCCCAGGGAGAACTCTGGAAACACCATATATTTT. Residues: CASSPRENSGNTIYF.

CDR3 nucleotides: TGTGCCAGCAGCTTGATCGGCACCGCCCCCTACGAGCAGTACTTC. As protein: CASSLIGTAPYEQYF. The chain employs TRBV5-6 and TRBJ2-7; D unresolved. The ends were cut back, 1 base at V and 2 bases at J, with 13 bases in the middle. The CDR3 totals 15 residues. Looked up from germline, CDR1 is SGHDT and CDR2 is YYEEEE. The variable domain in full, completed from reference TRBV5-6 and TRBJ2-7, reads DAGVTQSPTHLIKTRGQQVTLRCSPKSGHDTVSWYQQALGQGPQFIFQYYEEEERQRGNFPDRFSGHQFPNYSSELNVNALLLGDSALYLCASSLIGTAPYEQYFGPGTRLTVT.